The 26 T cell receptor beta chains listed next were all sequenced from one sample in a study of blood T cell repertoires in COVID-19. Assay used: immunoSEQ multiplex PCR; TCRdb lists only in-frame clones, some missing. The sample includes roughly 250,000 clones, nearly 85% seen only once; the top ten take over 4.5%. The sample taken for sequencing was peripheral blood. The receptors here all came from a human donor in a cohort sampled during active COVID-19.

The chain recombines TRBV12-3 or TRBV12-4 with TRBJ2-7, with D uncertain. V was clipped by 3 bases and J by 3 bases, with 6 bases between them. The CDR3 covers 12 residues. CDR3 sequence reads: CASSLAHYEQYF. The CDR3 DNA sequence: TGTGCCAGCAGTTTGGCCCACTACGAGCAGTACTTC.

The CDR3 loop reads CASSTLTGKDQPQHF. The CDR3 DNA reads TGTGCCAGCAGTACCCTGACAGGGAAGGATCAGCCCCAGCATTTT. The genes are TRBV28 and TRBJ1-5, with 7 bases that match TRBD1. The CDR3 has 15 amino acids. V shed 5 bases and J 5 bases; nucleotides not matched to a gene: 9. CDR1 and CDR2 from the germline V gene are MDHEN and SYDVKM.

The rearrangement links TRBV5-1 to TRBJ1-3; D remains ambiguous. The V gene's germline CDR1 is SGHRS and CDR2 YFSETQ. Trimming cost V 4 bases and J 0 bases, with 8 bases left between them. The CDR3 covers 14 residues. The CDR3 DNA follows: TGCGCCAGCAGCCGAGAGTACTCTGGAAACACCATATATTTT. This codes for CASSREYSGNTIYF.

The CDR3 DNA is TGTGCCAGCAGCCCGCGGACAGGGGTTGCAAATGAGCAGTTCTTC. As protein: CASSPRTGVANEQFF. The chain links TRBV3-1 (or the pseudogene TRBV3-2) to TRBJ2-1; 9 bases line up with TRBD1. V was clipped by 4 bases and J by 7 bases; unmatched bases: 8. The CDR3 totals 15 residues. Germline values: CDR1 LGHDT, CDR2 YNNKEL (reference sequence).

The V call is TRBV12-3 or TRBV12-4, the J call TRBJ2-7; no definite D call. CDR3 size: 13 residues. Deletions cut 5 bases from V and 2 bases from J, with 10 bases between. CDR3 coding DNA: TGTGCCAGCAGTCATCCCCCCACCTACGAGCAGTACTTC. This translates into CASSHPPTYEQYF.

This chain connects TRBV24-1 to TRBJ2-5, with D possibly matching TRBD1 (5 bases). Germline V gene data show CDR1 as KGHDR and CDR2 as SFDVKD. The CDR3 has 14 amino acids. Trimming removed 3 bases from V and 5 bases from J, with 12 bases in between. The CDR3 DNA reads as TGTGCCACCAGTGATCGCAGGGCCGCGGAGACCCAGTACTTC. Its protein product is CATSDRRAAETQYF.

The J gene is TRBJ2-5, the V gene TRBV5-4, with 8 bases matching TRBD1. The CDR3 is made up of 17 amino acids. The V gene's germline CDR1 is SGHNT and CDR2 YYREEE (reference sequence). With 4 bases clipped from V and 2 bases from J, the junction kept 13 bases outside the gene matches. Written as DNA, the CDR3 is TGTGCCAGCAGCCCAGACCCGGGACAGGCAATACAAGAGACCCAGTACTTC. Translation gives CASSPDPGQAIQETQYF. The variable domain in full, with the rest retrieved from reference TRBV5-4 and TRBJ2-5, is ETGVTQSPTHLIKTRGQQVTLRCSSQSGHNTVSWYQQALGQGPQFIFQYYREEENGRGNFPPRFSGLQFPNYSSELNVNALELDDSALYLCASSPDPGQAIQETQYFGPGTRLLVL.

This clone turned up a few times. The gene calls are TRBV2 and TRBJ2-3, with 12 bases matching TRBD2. The germline V gene has CDR1 SNHLY and CDR2 FYNNEI. J lost 3 bases, V lost 5 bases, and 9 bases had no gene match. This CDR3 has 17 residues. This chain's CDR3 is CASSYPTSGRRTDTQYF. DNA for the CDR3: TGTGCCAGCAGTTACCCGACTAGCGGGAGACGTACAGATACGCAGTATTTT.

This CDR3 reads CASSVTGPSGNTIYF. In DNA, the CDR3 is TGTGCCAGCAGCGTGACAGGTCCCTCTGGAAACACCATATATTTT. V gene TRBV5-5 combines with J gene TRBJ1-3, with D perhaps TRBD1 (6 bases). This CDR3 has 15 residues. The germline V gene encodes CDR1 SGHKS and CDR2 YYEKEE (reference sequence). Trimming cost V 4 bases and J 0 bases, with 11 bases left between them.

V gene TRBV18 combines with J gene TRBJ2-5, with TRBD2 matching over 9 bases. With V trimmed by 2 bases and J by 1 base, 11 bases remained unmatched. CDR3 length equals 18 residues. Germline V gene data show CDR1 as KGHSH and CDR2 as LQKENI. The CDR3 reads CASSPTAGGPLGQETQYF. The CDR3 DNA reads TGTGCCAGCTCACCAACGGCGGGAGGGCCTCTCGGCCAAGAGACCCAGTACTTC.

This chain uses TRBV6-4 with TRBJ1-2; D is possibly TRBD1 (6 bases). Trimming removed 10 bases from V and 4 bases from J, with 10 bases in between. The germline V gene has CDR1 MRHNA and CDR2 SNTAGT. The CDR3 has 11 residues. The CDR3 DNA sequence: TGTGCCACACAGGGTTCCTATGGCTACACCTTC. Translation gives CATQGSYGYTF.

CDR3 sequence: CAISESAGLRGSHGYTF. The CDR3 nucleotides are TGTGCCATCAGTGAGTCGGCGGGGTTGAGGGGTAGTCATGGCTACACCTTC. V usage is TRBV10-3 and J usage is TRBJ1-2; possibly TRBD1 for D (5 bases). V lost 0 bases and J 6 bases, leaving 20 bases between the germline ends. The CDR3 covers 17 residues. Germline V lookup: CDR1 ENHRY, CDR2 SYGVKD.

The CDR3 DNA reads as TGTGCCAGCAGCGCCGGACAGGGGGCAACCTACGAGCAGTACTTC. It codes for CASSAGQGATYEQYF. This chain uses TRBV7-9 with TRBJ2-7, with 11 bases lining up with TRBD1. This CDR3 spans 15 amino acids. J lost 2 bases, V lost 5 bases, and 5 bases had no gene match. CDR1 SEHNR and CDR2 FQNEAQ come from the germline V gene (reference sequence).

The chain is built from TRBV24-1 and TRBJ2-3; D gene ambiguous. The ends were cut back, 7 bases at V and 2 bases at J, with 9 bases in the middle. Germline V CDR1 and CDR2: KGHDR, SFDVKD. The CDR3 runs 13 residues. CDR3 sequence: CATRSANTDTQYF. The CDR3 DNA reads TGTGCCACCAGGAGCGCTAACACAGATACGCAGTATTTT.

CDR3 amino acids: CASSLPEGLAGVGETQYF. In DNA, the CDR3 is TGTGCCAGCAGCTTACCCGAGGGACTAGCGGGAGTAGGAGAGACCCAGTACTTC. The chain combines TRBV5-5 with TRBJ2-5; TRBD2 agrees at 14 bases. After removal of 2 bases from V and 4 bases from J, the junction contained 10 bases not matched to a gene. Germline assignment: CDR1 SGHKS and CDR2 YYEKEE (reference sequence). The CDR3 is 18 residues long.

This chain links TRBV4-1 with TRBJ1-4; D gene unclear. The CDR3 has 14 residues. Germline CDR1 is MGHRA and CDR2 is YSYEKL. V dropped 1 base and J dropped 8 bases, with 11 bases sitting between them. CDR3 sequence reads: CASSQGLTAEKLFF. The CDR3 coding sequence is TGCGCCAGCAGCCAAGGGTTAACAGCCGAAAAACTGTTTTTT.

The V call is TRBV5-4, the J call TRBJ2-7; TRBD2 agrees at 7 bases. Germline CDR1 SGHNT, CDR2 YYREEE (reference sequence). Losses at the gene ends were 0 bases for V and 1 base for J; bases not matched to a gene: 4. The CDR3 length is 15 residues. CDR3 nucleotide sequence: TGTGCCAGCAGCTTGGTGGCTAGCGGATCCTACGAGCAGTACTTC. Its protein is CASSLVASGSYEQYF.

V is TRBV11-2 and J is TRBJ1-6; 8 nucleotides line up with TRBD1. The V gene end was trimmed by 4 bases and the J gene end by 10 bases; junction bases not matched to a gene: 12. CDR1 is SGHAT and CDR2 is FQNNGV in the germline V gene. The length of the CDR3 is 16 residues. The CDR3 is CASSSWVGTGGSPLHF. CDR3 nucleotides: TGTGCCAGCAGCTCCTGGGTGGGGACAGGTGGGTCACCCCTCCACTTT.

The chain combines TRBV2 with TRBJ2-3, with 7 positions matching TRBD2. From germline, CDR1 is SNHLY and CDR2 FYNNEI. Germline trimming cut 3 bases from V and 2 bases from J; bases unmatched to any gene: 14. There are 18 residues in the CDR3. CDR3 nucleotides: TGTGCCAGCAGTGAGGGAGGTTCAGCGGGGTATCTCACAGATACGCAGTATTTT. Translating gives CASSEGGSAGYLTDTQYF.

The chain carries TRBV28 and TRBJ1-1, with D unclear. Germline CDR1 is MDHEN and CDR2 is SYDVKM. Trimming cost V 3 bases and J 4 bases, with 15 bases left between them. The CDR3 consists of 15 residues. The CDR3 region is CASSLGQNRPTEAFF. The CDR3 bases are TGTGCCAGCAGTTTGGGCCAAAATAGGCCCACTGAAGCTTTCTTT. Using reference TRBV28 and TRBJ1-1 for the parts outside the CDR3, the full variable domain is DVKVTQSSRYLVKRTGEKVFLECVQDMDHENMFWYRQDPGLGLRLIYFSYDVKMKEKGDIPEGYSVSREKKERFSLILESASTNQTSMYLCASSLGQNRPTEAFFGQGTRLTVV.

This sequence joins TRBV18 and TRBJ1-2; the D gene is possibly TRBD1 (6 bases). CDR1 and CDR2 (germline): KGHSH, LQKENI. Trimming shortened V by 3 bases and J by 8 bases, and 19 bases separated the two germline ends. The CDR3 has 15 amino acids. For the CDR3, the DNA is TGTGCCAGCTCACCGGGACATGGGGACACGCAGGGCTACACCTTC. Protein: CASSPGHGDTQGYTF. Drawing the rest from reference TRBV18 and TRBJ1-2, the complete variable domain is NAGVMQNPRHLVRRRGQEARLRCSPMKGHSHVYWYRQLPEEGLKFMVYLQKENIIDESGMPKERFSAEFPKEGPSILRIQQVVRGDSAAYFCASSPGHGDTQGYTFGSGTRLTVV.

The CDR3 loop is CASSFGSRIYEQYF. In nucleotides, the CDR3 is TGTGCCAGCAGTTTCGGCAGCAGGATCTACGAGCAGTACTTC. The chain combines TRBV28 with TRBJ2-7; D not certain. Germline assignment: CDR1 MDHEN and CDR2 SYDVKM. Trimming stripped 3 bases from V and 3 bases from J, with 12 bases between. CDR3 length: 14 amino acids.

This clone has only one observation. Other DNA sequences of this sample code for an identical CDR3. This rearrangement joins TRBV5-1 to TRBJ1-1; TRBD1 is a possible D gene (6 bases). Germline lookup yields CDR1 SGHRS and CDR2 YFSETQ. V was cut by 0 bases and J by 2 bases, with 11 bases left in between. There are 15 residues in the CDR3. The CDR3 sequence: CASSLVQGPNTEAFF. The CDR3 bases are TGCGCCAGCAGCTTGGTACAGGGACCCAACACTGAAGCTTTCTTT.

The gene calls are TRBV5-6 and TRBJ2-3, with D perhaps TRBD2 (6 bases). The CDR3 loop spans 15 amino acids. The V end lost 1 base, the J end lost 5 bases, and 14 bases lay between the germline ends. Germline V gene lookup returns CDR1 SGHDT and CDR2 YYEEEE. CDR3 DNA sequence: TGTGCCAGCAGCTTGTATATCCGGGGAGGAGATACGCAGTATTTT. Its protein product is CASSLYIRGGDTQYF.

On this clone itself: The sample has other DNA sequences that encode this CDR3 too. The CDR3: CAIGLLNEQYF. The DNA for the CDR3 is TGTGCCATTGGGCTTCTCAACGAGCAGTACTTC. The chain carries TRBV10-3 and TRBJ2-7; D not certain. The CDR3 runs 11 residues. V shed 9 bases and J shed 5 bases, with 11 bases lying between them. CDR1 and CDR2 (germline): ENHRY, SYGVKD.

The chain recombines TRBV5-5 with TRBJ1-5, with TRBD1 matching over 7 bases. Germline loops: CDR1 SGHKS, CDR2 YYEKEE (reference sequence). The ends lost 0 bases at V and 0 bases at J; junction bases unmatched: 3. The CDR3 length is 16 residues. In DNA, the CDR3 is TGTGCCAGCAGCTTGGCGGGGACAGATAGCAATCAGCCCCAGCATTTT. Translation gives CASSLAGTDSNQPQHF.